The rows below give T cell receptor beta chains drawn from one sample of a study of neurological immune-mediated disorders. MiXCR, applied by TCRdb to the 5' RACE reads, yields one record per CDR3 protein. The table has about 38,000 distinct CDR3 sequences, 9.5% to 13% seen once. Sequenced: CD4+ T cells from blood. These receptor sequences come from a woman aged 30 to 39 with HTLV-1-associated myelopathy (HAM/TSP). Both conserved end residues are part of each CDR3. D genes are given only for firm matches. A clone size is listed for some rows: how often the clone was seen (once, few, many), or a class if it is expanded.

size: many; J: TRBJ1-1; D: .; V: TRBV20-1; DNA: TGCAGTGCTAAATCCGGGAACACTGAAGCTTTCTTT; CDR3: CSAKSGNTEAFF
size: many; J: TRBJ1-1; D: .; V: TRBV10-2; DNA: TGCGCCAGCAGAGAATCAAACTTTAGGGCTGAAGCTTTCTTT; CDR3: CASRESNFRAEAFF
size: many; J: TRBJ1-1; D: TRBD1; V: TRBV20-1; DNA: TGCAGTGCTAAACAGGGGGGCACTGAAGCTTTCTTT; CDR3: CSAKQGGTEAFF
size: many; J: TRBJ1-3; D: .; V: TRBV6-5; DNA: TGTGCCAGTCGACAGACCTACTCTGGAAACACCATATATTTT; CDR3: CASRQTYSGNTIYF
size: many; J: TRBJ2-3; D: TRBD2; V: TRBV20-1; DNA: TGCAGTGTTGAGGGCGGGGGTGCTAGCACAGATACGCAGTATTTT; CDR3: CSVEGGGASTDTQYF
size: many; J: TRBJ2-1; D: TRBD2; V: TRBV11-2; DNA: TGTGCCAGCAGCCGCAAGGGACTAGCGGGGGGCCGGGACTACAATGAGCAGTTCTTC; CDR3: CASSRKGLAGGRDYNEQFF
size: many; J: TRBJ2-1; D: TRBD1; V: TRBV2; DNA: TGTGCCAGCAGTGGTAGGACAGGGGGCGGCGATGAGCAGTTCTTC; CDR3: CASSGRTGGGDEQFF
size: many; J: TRBJ2-2; D: .; V: TRBV11-2; DNA: TGTGCCAGCAGCTTAGCGGGGGGCCCTAGATCCGGGGAGCTGTTTTTT; CDR3: CASSLAGGPRSGELFF
size: many; J: TRBJ1-1; D: .; V: TRBV3-1; DNA: TGTGCCAGCAGCCAACGAAGAACGTTAAGGGTCACTGAAGCTTTCTTT; CDR3: CASSQRRTLRVTEAFF
size: once; J: TRBJ1-4; D: .; V: TRBV20-1; DNA: TGCAGTGCTACGGGCAGAGACAATGAAAAACTGCTTTTT; CDR3: CSATGRDNEKLLF
size: many; J: TRBJ2-1; D: TRBD2; V: TRBV5-4; DNA: TGTGCCACGACTAGCGCCGGACGGGGCAATGAGCAGTTCTTC; CDR3: CATTSAGRGNEQFF
size: many; J: TRBJ1-1; D: .; V: TRBV5-1; DNA: TGCGCCAGCAGCTTGAAATTCCGGGGGCTAATGGCTGAAGCTTTCTTT; CDR3: CASSLKFRGLMAEAFF
size: many; J: TRBJ2-3; D: .; V: TRBV7-3; DNA: TGTGCCAGCAGCTCAGGGGCCGATACGCAGTATTTT; CDR3: CASSSGADTQYF
size: many; J: TRBJ2-7; D: TRBD1; V: TRBV20-1; DNA: TGCAGTGCCTCCGGGACAGGGCATGGCGAGCAGTACTTC; CDR3: CSASGTGHGEQYF
size: many; J: TRBJ1-6; D: TRBD1; V: TRBV5-1; DNA: TGCGCCAGCAGTCCTTGGACAGGGACGAATTCACCCCTCCACTTT; CDR3: CASSPWTGTNSPLHF
size: many; J: TRBJ1-2; D: TRBD1; V: TRBV6-6; DNA: TGTGCCAGCAGTCTCCAGGGGGCGAACTATGGCTACACCTTC; CDR3: CASSLQGANYGYTF
size: .; J: TRBJ2-7; D: .; V: TRBV20-1; DNA: TGCAGTGCTAGACTAGCTGGGGTTCCCGAGCAGTACTTC; CDR3: CSARLAGVPEQYF
size: many; J: TRBJ1-1; D: TRBD1; V: TRBV20-1; DNA: TGCAGTGCTAGATACGGGACAGGGGACACTGAAGCTTTCTTT; CDR3: CSARYGTGDTEAFF
size: .; J: TRBJ2-4; D: .; V: TRBV7-9; DNA: TGTGCCAGCAGCTTAGGAGGCCCACCCAGGGAAGCCAAAAACATTCAGTACTTC; CDR3: CASSLGGPPREAKNIQYF
size: few; J: TRBJ1-5; D: .; V: TRBV7-8; DNA: TGTGCCAGCAGCTTAGCTAATCTAGGAGGGACCCAGCATTTT; CDR3: CASSLANLGGTQHF
size: many; J: TRBJ1-2; D: .; V: TRBV3-1; DNA: TGTGCCAGCAGCCAAGATCTTGGGCAGGGGAGGGATGGCTACACCTTC; CDR3: CASSQDLGQGRDGYTF
size: many; J: TRBJ2-3; D: .; V: TRBV2; DNA: TGTGCCAGCAGGGGGGGACTCTACACAGATACGCAGTATTTT; CDR3: CASRGGLYTDTQYF
size: many; J: TRBJ1-6; D: .; V: TRBV5-6; DNA: TGTGCCAGCGGGGGCGAAGGGCCCAATTCACCCCTCCACTTT; CDR3: CASGGEGPNSPLHF
size: many; J: TRBJ2-5; D: TRBD2; V: TRBV12-3/TRBV12-4; DNA: TGTGCCAGCAGTCCGGGGGGCGGGGGGTACGAGACCCAGTACTTC; CDR3: CASSPGGGGYETQYF
size: many; J: TRBJ1-1; D: TRBD1; V: TRBV20-1; DNA: TGCAGTGCTAGGGACAGGAGACTCATGAACACTGAAGCTTTCTTT; CDR3: CSARDRRLMNTEAFF
size: many; J: TRBJ1-6; D: .; V: TRBV6-5; DNA: TGTGCCAGCAGTTACTCGACTCACTATCGACCCCTCCACTTT; CDR3: CASSYSTHYRPLHF
size: many; J: TRBJ2-1; D: .; V: TRBV12-5; DNA: TGTGCTAGTGGTTTTACCGAGTTTGAGCAGTTCTTC; CDR3: CASGFTEFEQFF
size: many; J: TRBJ2-1; D: TRBD2; V: TRBV5-1; DNA: TGCGCCAGCAGCTCGGGACTAGTATCCCCCAATGAGCAGTTCTTC; CDR3: CASSSGLVSPNEQFF
size: many; J: TRBJ1-4; D: .; V: TRBV7-9; DNA: TGTGCCAGCAGCTTCGCTATCCGTCCAACTAATGAAAAACTGTTTTTT; CDR3: CASSFAIRPTNEKLFF
size: .; J: TRBJ2-3; D: .; V: TRBV6-1; DNA: TGTGCCAGCAGGAAGGGAGGCGCAGATACGCAGTATTTT; CDR3: CASRKGGADTQYF
size: many; J: TRBJ1-5; D: TRBD1; V: TRBV6-5; DNA: TGTGCCAGCAAACCAACAGGGGGCCGGGGCAATCAGCCCCAGCATTTT; CDR3: CASKPTGGRGNQPQHF
size: many; J: TRBJ2-3; D: .; V: TRBV28; DNA: TGTGCCAGCAGTTTTATAGCGTATTTCGGGGGCACAGATACGCAGTATTTT; CDR3: CASSFIAYFGGTDTQYF
size: many; J: TRBJ1-6; D: .; V: TRBV20-1; DNA: TGCAGTGCTGCGGACGGGCACAATTCACCCCTCCACTTT; CDR3: CSAADGHNSPLHF
size: many; J: TRBJ2-7; D: TRBD1; V: TRBV29-1; DNA: TGCAGCGTTGATTCAGGGGGCTACGAGCAGTACTTC; CDR3: CSVDSGGYEQYF
size: many; J: TRBJ1-6; D: .; V: TRBV20-1; DNA: TGCAGTGCTAATTCGGTGGGTAATTCACCCCTCCACTTT; CDR3: CSANSVGNSPLHF
size: .; J: TRBJ2-1; D: .; V: TRBV11-2; DNA: TGTGCCAGAAGCCTCCTCCTACTCGCTAGAGGGGACAATGAGCAGTTCTTC; CDR3: CARSLLLLARGDNEQFF
size: many; J: TRBJ1-2; D: .; V: TRBV3-1; DNA: TGTGCCAGCAGCCAAGCCCGGGCAATTGGCTACACCTTC; CDR3: CASSQARAIGYTF
size: many; J: TRBJ1-4; D: .; V: TRBV5-1; DNA: TGCGCCAGCAGCCCCGGCGGTCCTGCAACTAATGAAAAACTGTTTTTT; CDR3: CASSPGGPATNEKLFF
size: many; J: TRBJ1-2; D: TRBD1; V: TRBV12-3/TRBV12-4; DNA: TGTGCCAGCCTGGGACAGCTTGGGGGGTATGGCTACACCTTC; CDR3: CASLGQLGGYGYTF
size: .; J: TRBJ1-4; D: TRBD1; V: TRBV15; DNA: TGTGCCACCAGCAGAGATTTTAAGGGACAGGGGGCAAGGATGTTTTTT; CDR3: CATSRDFKGQGARMFF
size: many; J: TRBJ2-2; D: TRBD1; V: TRBV12-3/TRBV12-4; DNA: TGTGCCAGCAGCTACGGACAGGGACGGGCCGGGGAGCTGTTTTTT; CDR3: CASSYGQGRAGELFF
size: many; J: TRBJ2-5; D: .; V: TRBV5-6; DNA: TGTGCCAGCAGCCGCGATGGGGGGCAGCAAGAGACCCAGTACTTC; CDR3: CASSRDGGQQETQYF
size: many; J: TRBJ1-1; D: .; V: TRBV5-1; DNA: TGCGCCAGCAGCGCGGACGGGGGCGGCACTGAAGCTTTCTTT; CDR3: CASSADGGGTEAFF
size: many; J: TRBJ2-7; D: .; V: TRBV5-1; DNA: TGCGCCAGCAGCTCGGCATTGGGCGGAACCTACGAGCAGTACTTC; CDR3: CASSSALGGTYEQYF
size: many; J: TRBJ2-2; D: .; V: TRBV30; DNA: TGTGCCTGGAGTGCCCACGGGGAGCTGTTTTTT; CDR3: CAWSAHGELFF
size: many; J: TRBJ2-3; D: TRBD2; V: TRBV5-1; DNA: TGCGCCAGCAGCTCCTACGGGCCACTAGCGGGGGGCACAGATACGCAGTATTTT; CDR3: CASSSYGPLAGGTDTQYF
size: .; J: TRBJ1-2; D: TRBD1; V: TRBV7-2; DNA: TGTGCCAGCAGCTTAGATTGGGACAGTGTGTATGGCTACACCTTC; CDR3: CASSLDWDSVYGYTF
size: many; J: TRBJ2-3; D: .; V: TRBV20-1; DNA: TGCAGTGCTAGACCGGGACACGTCAGCACAGATACGCAGTATTTT; CDR3: CSARPGHVSTDTQYF
size: many; J: TRBJ2-7; D: TRBD2; V: TRBV20-1; DNA: TGCAGTGCTCGGGGACCTAGCGGGGGGTTTTACGAGCAGTACTTC; CDR3: CSARGPSGGFYEQYF
size: many; J: TRBJ1-4; D: .; V: TRBV5-6; DNA: TGTGCCAGCAGCGAGAATGAAAAACTGTTTTTT; CDR3: CASSENEKLFF
size: many; J: TRBJ1-1; D: .; V: TRBV18; DNA: TGTGCCAGCTCACCCATTGTGGGAACTGAAGCTTTCTTT; CDR3: CASSPIVGTEAFF
size: many; J: TRBJ1-1; D: TRBD1; V: TRBV12-3/TRBV12-4; DNA: TGTGCCAGCAGTCCCCGACAGGGGGCTCGGGCCAAAAACACTGAAGCTTTCTTT; CDR3: CASSPRQGARAKNTEAFF
size: many; J: TRBJ2-7; D: .; V: TRBV3-1; DNA: TGTGCCAGCAGCGGGTTAGAAGGGAACGAGCAGTACTTC; CDR3: CASSGLEGNEQYF
size: many; J: TRBJ1-1; D: .; V: TRBV7-2; DNA: TGTGCCAGCAGGGACGGGCTGAACACTGAAGCTTTCTTT; CDR3: CASRDGLNTEAFF